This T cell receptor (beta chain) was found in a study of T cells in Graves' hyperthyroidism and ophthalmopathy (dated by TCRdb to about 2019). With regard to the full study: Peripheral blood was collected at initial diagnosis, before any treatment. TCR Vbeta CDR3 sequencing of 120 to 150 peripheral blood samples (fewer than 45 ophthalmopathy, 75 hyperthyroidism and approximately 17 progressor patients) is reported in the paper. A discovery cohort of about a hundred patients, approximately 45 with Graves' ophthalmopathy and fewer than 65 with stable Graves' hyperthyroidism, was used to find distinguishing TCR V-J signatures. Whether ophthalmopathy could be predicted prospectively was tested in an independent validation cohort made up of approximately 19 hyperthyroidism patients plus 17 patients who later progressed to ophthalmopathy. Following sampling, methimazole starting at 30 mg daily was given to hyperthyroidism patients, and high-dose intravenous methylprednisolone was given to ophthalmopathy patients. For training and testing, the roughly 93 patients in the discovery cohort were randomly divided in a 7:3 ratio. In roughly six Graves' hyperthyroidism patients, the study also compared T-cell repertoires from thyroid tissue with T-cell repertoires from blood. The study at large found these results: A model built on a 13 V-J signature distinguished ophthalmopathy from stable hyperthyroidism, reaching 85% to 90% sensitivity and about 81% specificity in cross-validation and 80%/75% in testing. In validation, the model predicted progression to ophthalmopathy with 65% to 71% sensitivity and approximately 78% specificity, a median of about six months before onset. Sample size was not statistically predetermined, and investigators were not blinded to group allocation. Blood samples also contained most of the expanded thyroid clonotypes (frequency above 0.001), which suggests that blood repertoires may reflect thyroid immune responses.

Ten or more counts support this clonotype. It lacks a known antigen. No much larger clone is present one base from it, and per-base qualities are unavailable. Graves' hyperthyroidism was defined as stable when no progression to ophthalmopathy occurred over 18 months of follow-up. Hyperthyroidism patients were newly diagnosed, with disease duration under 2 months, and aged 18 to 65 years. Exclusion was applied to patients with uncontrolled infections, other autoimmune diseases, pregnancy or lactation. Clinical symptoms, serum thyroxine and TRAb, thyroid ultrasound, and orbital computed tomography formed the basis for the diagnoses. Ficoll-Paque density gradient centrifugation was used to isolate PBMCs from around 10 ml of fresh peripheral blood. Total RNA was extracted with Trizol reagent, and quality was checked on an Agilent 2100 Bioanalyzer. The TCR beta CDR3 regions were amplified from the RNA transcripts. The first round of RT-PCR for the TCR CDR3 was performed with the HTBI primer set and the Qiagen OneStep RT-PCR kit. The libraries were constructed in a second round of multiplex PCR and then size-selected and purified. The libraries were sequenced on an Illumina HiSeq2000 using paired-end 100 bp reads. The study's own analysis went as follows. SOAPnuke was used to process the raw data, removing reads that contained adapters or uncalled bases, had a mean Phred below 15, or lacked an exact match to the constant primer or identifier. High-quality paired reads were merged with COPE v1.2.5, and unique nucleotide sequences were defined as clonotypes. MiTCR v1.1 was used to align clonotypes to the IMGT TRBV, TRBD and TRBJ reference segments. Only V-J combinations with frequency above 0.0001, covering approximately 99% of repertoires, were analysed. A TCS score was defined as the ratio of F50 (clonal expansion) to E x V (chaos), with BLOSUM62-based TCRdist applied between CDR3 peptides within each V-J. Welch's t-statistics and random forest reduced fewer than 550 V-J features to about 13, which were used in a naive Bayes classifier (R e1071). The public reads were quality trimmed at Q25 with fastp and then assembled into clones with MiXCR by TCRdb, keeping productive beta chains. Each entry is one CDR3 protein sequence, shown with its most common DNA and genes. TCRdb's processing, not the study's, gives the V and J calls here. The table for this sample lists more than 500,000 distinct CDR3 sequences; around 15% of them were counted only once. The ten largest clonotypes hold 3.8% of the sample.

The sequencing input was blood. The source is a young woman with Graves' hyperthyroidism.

The DNA sequence is TGTGCCAGCTCGCCCGGAGGGGGCCCCTACAATGAGCAGTTCTTC. It specifies CASSPGGGPYNEQFF. The receptor chain draws on TRBV18 and TRBJ2-1; matching of 7 bases hints at TRBD1 as the D gene. CDR1 and CDR2 are drawn from the germline V gene: KGHSH, LQKENI. V sheds 6 bases and J sheds 2 bases, leaving 14 bases between their ends. The CDR3 numbers 15 residues from cysteine through phenylalanine. Only the CDR3 part of the read is kept: 45 bases, read in frame from the first base.